These T cell receptor beta chains were read from a single sample in a study of blood T cell repertoires in COVID-19. Using immunoSEQ multiplex PCR, the repertoire was profiled, and TCRdb retains in-frame clones only, with some absent. Here the sample spans about 150,000 clones, roughly 83% being singletons. Sequenced material: peripheral blood. Source of these receptors: a young man with active or convalescent COVID-19. The CDR3 runs from the conserved cysteine through the conserved F or W. A D gene is named only where the DNA matches it firmly. A row's size may be missing; if present it is once, few, many or a size class.

V	J	D	size	DNA	CDR3
TRBV6-5	TRBJ1-2	NA	NA	TGTGCCAGCAGTTACTCAGGGGGTGGCTACACCTTC	CASSYSGGGYTF
TRBV13	TRBJ1-4	NA	NA	TGTGCCAGCAGCTTAGGGTACAGGGATAATGAAAAACTGTTTTTT	CASSLGYRDNEKLFF
TRBV28	TRBJ2-7	TRBD1	NA	TGTGCCAGCAGCCCGACAGGGGTAAACTCCTACGAGCAGTACTTC	CASSPTGVNSYEQYF
TRBV7-3	TRBJ2-3	TRBD2	NA	TGTGCCAGCAGCTTCCGGACTAGCGGGAGAGATACGCAGTATTTT	CASSFRTSGRDTQYF
TRBV6-4	TRBJ2-1	TRBD2	NA	TGTGCCAGCAGTTTACTAGCGGGGGGCTTCAATGAGCAGTTCTTC	CASSLLAGGFNEQFF
TRBV5-6	TRBJ2-2	TRBD1	NA	TGTGCCAGCAGCTTATTCCGGGACAGGGTAAACACCGGGGAGCTGTTTTTT	CASSLFRDRVNTGELFF
TRBV5-8	TRBJ1-4	TRBD1	NA	TGTGCCAGCAGCCCGAGGGGACAGATTAATGAAAAACTGTTTTTT	CASSPRGQINEKLFF
TRBV19	TRBJ2-7	TRBD2	NA	TGTGCCAGTAGTTGGACTAGCGCATACTACGAGCAGTACTTC	CASSWTSAYYEQYF
TRBV6-5	TRBJ1-6	NA	NA	TGTGCCAGCAGTTACTGGGAGGGCGCTAAATCACCCCTCCACTTT	CASSYWEGAKSPLHF
TRBV29-1	TRBJ2-3	TRBD2	NA	TGCAGCGTACCCACTCCGGGACTAGCGGGTACAACAGATACGCAGTATTTT	CSVPTPGLAGTTDTQYF
TRBV3-1/TRBV3-2	TRBJ1-4	NA	NA	TGTGCCAGCAGCCAAGTCTCGGGGGGGCTATATGAAAAACTGTTTTTT	CASSQVSGGLYEKLFF
TRBV4-1	TRBJ2-7	NA	NA	TGCGCCAGCAGCCAAGGAGTCCACAGCGGATCCTACGAGCAGTACTTC	CASSQGVHSGSYEQYF
TRBV5-1	TRBJ2-5	NA	NA	TGCGCCAGCAGCTTGGGGGCTATCAACCAAGAGACCCAGTACTTC	CASSLGAINQETQYF
TRBV7-2	TRBJ2-5	NA	NA	TGTGCCAGCAGCTTCCCCGGGGATTATTCGTCCCAGTACTTC	CASSFPGDYSSQYF
TRBV5-1	TRBJ2-3	TRBD1	NA	TGCGCCAGCAGCGCGGGACAGGGGGCGGTCGGTACGCAGTATTTT	CASSAGQGAVGTQYF
TRBV4-2	TRBJ2-7	NA	NA	TGTGCCAGCAGCCAAGACAGGGACACCCCCTCCTACGAGCAGTACTTC	CASSQDRDTPSYEQYF
TRBV12-3/TRBV12-4	TRBJ2-5	NA	NA	TGTGCCAGCAGTTTTTTGGGGCGGGAGACCCAGTACTTC	CASSFLGRETQYF
TRBV27	TRBJ2-1	NA	NA	TGTGCCAGCAGTTCATATAAGGAGTCCTCCTACAATGAGCAGTTCTTC	CASSSYKESSYNEQFF
TRBV6-2/TRBV6-3	TRBJ2-7	TRBD2	NA	TGTGCCAGCAGTTACGAGGGGACTATCCACGACGAGCAGTACTTC	CASSYEGTIHDEQYF
TRBV12-5	TRBJ1-3	NA	NA	TGTGCTAGTGGTTTGGGCGGACAGTACTCTGGAAACACCATATATTTT	CASGLGGQYSGNTIYF
TRBV2	TRBJ2-1	TRBD1	NA	TGTGCCAGCAGTCCCAGGGGGACAGGTGTTCCCAATGAGCAGTTCTTC	CASSPRGTGVPNEQFF
TRBV2	TRBJ1-1	NA	NA	TGTGCCAGCAGTGGTCAGGGGCTTGAAGCTTTCTTT	CASSGQGLEAFF
TRBV4-1	TRBJ1-5	TRBD1	NA	TGCGCCAGCAGCCAAGTGAAACCGGGACAGGGGGCCCTTAGCAATCAGCCCCAGCATTTT	CASSQVKPGQGALSNQPQHF
TRBV5-6	TRBJ1-1	TRBD1	NA	TGTGCCAGCAGCTTGGAAGCCGGGACAGGACCCACTGAAGCTTTCTTT	CASSLEAGTGPTEAFF
TRBV28	TRBJ2-3	NA	few	TGTGCCAGCAGTTTCAGTGACACTCAAGATACGCAGTATTTT	CASSFSDTQDTQYF
TRBV2	TRBJ2-1	NA	NA	TGTGCCAGCAGTGCCAGGGAAGATGTGCTACAGTTCTTC	CASSAREDVLQFF
TRBV5-1	TRBJ1-1	TRBD1	NA	TGCGCCAGCAGCTTACAGGGGGGGAACACTGAAGCTTTCTTT	CASSLQGGNTEAFF
TRBV6-1	TRBJ1-2	NA	NA	TGTGCCAGCAGTGAAGCGCTCGTCTGGATCTCTAGCTATGGCTACACCTTC	CASSEALVWISSYGYTF
TRBV28	TRBJ2-7	TRBD1	NA	TGTGCCAGCGGGGGACAGGGGGCCCTGGAGCAGTACTTC	CASGGQGALEQYF
TRBV7-3	TRBJ2-1	NA	NA	TGTGCCAGCAGCTTAATTAGTATGCGCTCCTACAATGAGCAGTTCTTC	CASSLISMRSYNEQFF
TRBV4-2	TRBJ1-5	NA	NA	TGTGCCAGCAGCCAAGAAGGGAGAGGCAATCAGCCCCAGCATTTT	CASSQEGRGNQPQHF
TRBV10-1	TRBJ2-1	TRBD2	NA	TGCGCCAGCAGTGAGGAGGGGACTAGCAACAGCAATGAGCAGTTCTTC	CASSEEGTSNSNEQFF
TRBV3-1/TRBV3-2	TRBJ2-2	NA	NA	TGTGCCAGCAGCCATGCGGCGGGGAAGAGTAAGGAGCTGTTTTTT	CASSHAAGKSKELFF
TRBV10-3	TRBJ2-5	NA	NA	TGTGCCATCAGTGACCCGGGTTTCGGGGGAGAGACCCAGTACTTC	CAISDPGFGGETQYF
TRBV5-1	TRBJ2-7	TRBD2	NA	TGCGCCAGCAGCGATGGAGCGGGACCGCTCTACGAGCAGTACTTC	CASSDGAGPLYEQYF
TRBV27	TRBJ1-6	NA	NA	TGTGCCACCAGGGGTCGGACAGAGGGTTCACCCCTCCACTTT	CATRGRTEGSPLHF
TRBV2	TRBJ2-1	NA	NA	TGTGCCAGCAGCTCCGGGAATTGGGATGAGCAGTTCTTC	CASSSGNWDEQFF
TRBV6-4	TRBJ2-1	TRBD2	NA	TGTGCCAGCAGAGCGGGGGAAAGTAGTGAGCAGTTCTTC	CASRAGESSEQFF
TRBV19	TRBJ1-2	TRBD1	NA	TGTGCCAGTACCCGACAGGGGCGAAGGGATGGCTACACCTTC	CASTRQGRRDGYTF
TRBV6-5	TRBJ2-7	TRBD1	NA	TGTGCCAGCAGTCCTACAGGGGTAAGCTACGAGCAGTACTTC	CASSPTGVSYEQYF
TRBV5-1	TRBJ2-3	TRBD2	NA	TGCGCCAGCAGCTTGCCTAGCGGGGGTGATACGCAGTATTTT	CASSLPSGGDTQYF
TRBV28	TRBJ1-5	TRBD1	NA	TGTGCCAGCAGTTTCACCGGGACAGTTGAGCAGCCCCAGCATTTT	CASSFTGTVEQPQHF